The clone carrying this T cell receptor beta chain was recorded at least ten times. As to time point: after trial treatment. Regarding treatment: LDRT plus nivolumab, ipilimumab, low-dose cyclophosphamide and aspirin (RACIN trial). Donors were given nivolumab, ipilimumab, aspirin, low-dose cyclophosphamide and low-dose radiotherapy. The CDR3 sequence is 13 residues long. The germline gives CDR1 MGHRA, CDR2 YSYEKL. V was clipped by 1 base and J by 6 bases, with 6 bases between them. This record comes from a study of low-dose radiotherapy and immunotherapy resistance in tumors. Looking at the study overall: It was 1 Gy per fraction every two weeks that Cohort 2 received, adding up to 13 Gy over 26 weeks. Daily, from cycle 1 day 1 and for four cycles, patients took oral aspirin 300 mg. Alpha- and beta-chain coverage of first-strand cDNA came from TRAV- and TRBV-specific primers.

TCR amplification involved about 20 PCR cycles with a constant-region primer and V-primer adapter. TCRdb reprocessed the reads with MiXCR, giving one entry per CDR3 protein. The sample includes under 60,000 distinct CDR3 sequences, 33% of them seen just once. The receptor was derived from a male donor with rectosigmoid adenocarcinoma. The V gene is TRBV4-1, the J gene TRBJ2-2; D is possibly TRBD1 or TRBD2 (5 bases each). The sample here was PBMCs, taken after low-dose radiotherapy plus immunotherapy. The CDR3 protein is CASSQAGPGELFF. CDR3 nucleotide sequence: TGCGCCAGCAGCCAAGCGGGGCCCGGGGAGCTGTTTTTT.